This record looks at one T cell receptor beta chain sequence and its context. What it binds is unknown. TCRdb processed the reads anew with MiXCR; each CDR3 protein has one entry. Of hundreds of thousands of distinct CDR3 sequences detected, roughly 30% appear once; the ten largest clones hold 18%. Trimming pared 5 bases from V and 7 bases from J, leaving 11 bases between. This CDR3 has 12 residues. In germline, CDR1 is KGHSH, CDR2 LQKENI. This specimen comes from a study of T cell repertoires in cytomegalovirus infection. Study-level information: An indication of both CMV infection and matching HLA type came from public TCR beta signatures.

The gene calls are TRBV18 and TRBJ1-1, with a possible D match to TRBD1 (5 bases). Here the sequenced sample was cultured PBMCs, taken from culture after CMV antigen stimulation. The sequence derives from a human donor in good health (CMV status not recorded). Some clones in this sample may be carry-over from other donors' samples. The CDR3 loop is CASSGATYEAFF. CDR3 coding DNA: TGTGCCAGCTCAGGGGCCACCTATGAAGCTTTCTTT.